This T cell receptor beta chain was captured in a study of PD-L1 blockade in urothelial cancer. Overall study: Blood yielded a median of roughly 140,000 T cells per sample. The study, taken as a whole, reports: Where pretreatment blood TCR clonality fell below the median, better survival was predicted. Durable benefit was linked to greater 3-week expansion of tumor-associated blood clones.

Concerning this clone itself: The antigen remains undetermined.

Stated time point: peripheral blood 6 weeks after treatment start. Each patient gave between 1 and 8 samples, pretreatment and on-treatment. Germline assignment: CDR1 WNHNN and CDR2 SYGVQD (reference sequence). V dropped 4 bases and J dropped 5 bases, with 6 bases sitting between them. CDR3 length: 13 amino acids. Some clones are missing from TCRdb's copy, which holds only in-frame ones; the method was immunoSEQ multiplex PCR. The table has over 100,000 clones, less than 95% seen once; the top ten hold around 4%. The source is a man aged 60 to 75 with urothelial cancer. The gene calls are TRBV10-1 and TRBJ1-6; unclear D gene. The specimen was PBMCs, collected around atezolizumab (anti-PD-L1) treatment. The CDR3 sequence: CASSARNNSPLHF. The CDR3 DNA follows: TGCGCCAGCAGTGCGCGGAATAATTCACCCCTCCACTTT.